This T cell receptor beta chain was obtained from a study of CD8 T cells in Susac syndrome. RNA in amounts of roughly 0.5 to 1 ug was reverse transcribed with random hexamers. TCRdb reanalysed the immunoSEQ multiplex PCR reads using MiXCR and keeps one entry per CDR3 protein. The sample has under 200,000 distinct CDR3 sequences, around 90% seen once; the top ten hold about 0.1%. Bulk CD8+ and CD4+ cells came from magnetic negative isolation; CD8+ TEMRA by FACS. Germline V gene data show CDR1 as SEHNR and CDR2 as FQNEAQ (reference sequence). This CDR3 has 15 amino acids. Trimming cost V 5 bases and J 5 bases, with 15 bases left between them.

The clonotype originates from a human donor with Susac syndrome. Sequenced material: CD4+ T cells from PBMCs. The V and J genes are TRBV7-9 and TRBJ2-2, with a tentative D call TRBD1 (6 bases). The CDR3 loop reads CASSRGVDSTGELFF. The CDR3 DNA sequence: TGTGCCAGCAGCCGCGGCGTGGACAGTACCGGGGAGCTGTTTTTT.